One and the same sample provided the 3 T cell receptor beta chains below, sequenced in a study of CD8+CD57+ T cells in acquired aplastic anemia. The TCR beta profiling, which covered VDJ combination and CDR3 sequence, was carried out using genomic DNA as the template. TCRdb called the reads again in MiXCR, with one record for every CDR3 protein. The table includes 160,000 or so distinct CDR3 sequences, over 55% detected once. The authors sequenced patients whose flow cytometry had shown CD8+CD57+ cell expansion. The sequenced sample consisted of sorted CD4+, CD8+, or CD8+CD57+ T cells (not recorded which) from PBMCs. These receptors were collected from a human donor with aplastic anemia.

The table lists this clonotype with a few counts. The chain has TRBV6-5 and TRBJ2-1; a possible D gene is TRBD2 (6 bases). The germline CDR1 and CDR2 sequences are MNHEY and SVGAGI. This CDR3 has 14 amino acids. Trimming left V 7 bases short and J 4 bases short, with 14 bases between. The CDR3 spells CASKELAEYNEQFF. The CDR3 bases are TGTGCCAGCAAGGAACTAGCCGAGTACAATGAGCAGTTCTTC.

The CDR3 DNA reads TGTGCCAGTAGTATGGCGACAGGGACCTACGAGCAGTACTTC. Protein product: CASSMATGTYEQYF. The V call is TRBV19, the J call TRBJ2-7; 7 nucleotides align to TRBD1. Germline values: CDR1 LNHDA, CDR2 SQIVND (reference sequence). J was trimmed by 2 bases and V by 3 bases; bases with no gene match: 4. There are 14 residues in the CDR3.

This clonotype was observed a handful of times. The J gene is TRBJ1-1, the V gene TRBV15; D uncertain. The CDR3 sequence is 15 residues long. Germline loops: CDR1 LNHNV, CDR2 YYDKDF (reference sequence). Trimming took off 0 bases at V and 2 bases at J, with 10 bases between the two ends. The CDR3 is CATSRDNVHNTEAFF. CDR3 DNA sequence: TGTGCCACCAGCAGAGATAACGTGCATAACACTGAAGCTTTCTTT. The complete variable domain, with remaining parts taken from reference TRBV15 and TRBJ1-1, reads DAMVIQNPRYQVTQFGKPVTLSCSQTLNHNVMYWYQQKSSQAPKLLFHYYDKDFNNEADTPDNFQSRRPNTSFCFLDIRSPGLGDTAMYLCATSRDNVHNTEAFFGQGTRLTVV.